The rows below give T cell receptor beta chains drawn from one sample of a study of blood T cell repertoires in COVID-19. TCRdb's copy holds only in-frame clones and misses some; the assay was immunoSEQ multiplex PCR. Among some 400,000 clones listed, around 87% were seen once. Sequenced material: peripheral blood. The source of these receptors is a woman aged 25 to 39 with COVID-19, enrolled during active disease. Each CDR3 is given with its conserved first and last residue. D genes are given only for firm matches. Only part of the rows carry a size: once, few, many, or a class if the clone is expanded.

J gene: TRBJ2-1; D gene: TRBD2; clone size: -; V gene: TRBV7-6; CDR3 length: 16; CDR3 DNA: TGTGCCAGCAGCCGCCCCGTGGCGGGGGTGGGCAATGAGCAGTTCTTC; CDR3 protein: CASSRPVAGVGNEQFF
J gene: TRBJ2-1; D gene: TRBD2; clone size: -; V gene: TRBV19; CDR3 length: 15; CDR3 DNA: TGTGCCAGTAGTATATTAAGCGGGAGAAATGATGAGCAGTTCTTC; CDR3 protein: CASSILSGRNDEQFF
J gene: TRBJ2-3; D gene: TRBD2; clone size: -; V gene: TRBV7-2; CDR3 length: 15; CDR3 DNA: TGTGCCAGCAGCTTATGGGGGGGTCCCACAGATACGCAGTATTTT; CDR3 protein: CASSLWGGPTDTQYF
J gene: TRBJ2-5; D gene: TRBD1; clone size: -; V gene: TRBV14; CDR3 length: 15; CDR3 DNA: TGTGCCAGCAGCCGCCCGGGACAGGGGCGAGAGACCCAGTACTTC; CDR3 protein: CASSRPGQGRETQYF
J gene: TRBJ1-5; D gene: -; clone size: -; V gene: TRBV6-5; CDR3 length: 14; CDR3 DNA: TGTGCCAGCAGTTACGGGGGGGAACGCCAGCCCCAGCATTTT; CDR3 protein: CASSYGGERQPQHF
J gene: TRBJ1-2; D gene: TRBD1; clone size: -; V gene: TRBV4-1; CDR3 length: 15; CDR3 DNA: TGCGCCAGCAGCCAAACCGGGACAGGGGTCATTGGCTACACCTTC; CDR3 protein: CASSQTGTGVIGYTF
J gene: TRBJ2-7; D gene: -; clone size: -; V gene: TRBV5-6; CDR3 length: 13; CDR3 DNA: TGTGCCAGCAGCTTGGCTAGATGGTACGAGCAGTACTTC; CDR3 protein: CASSLARWYEQYF
J gene: TRBJ2-7; D gene: -; clone size: -; V gene: TRBV4-3; CDR3 length: 14; CDR3 DNA: TGCGCCAGCAGCCAAGTTCTCCTCTCCTACGAGCAGTACTTC; CDR3 protein: CASSQVLLSYEQYF
J gene: TRBJ1-1; D gene: -; clone size: -; V gene: TRBV6-5; CDR3 length: 14; CDR3 DNA: TGTGCCAGCAGTCCAAGGGGAAGGCACACTGAAGCTTTCTTT; CDR3 protein: CASSPRGRHTEAFF
J gene: TRBJ2-7; D gene: TRBD2; clone size: -; V gene: TRBV19; CDR3 length: 14; CDR3 DNA: TGTGCCAGTAGTATGGGAGGGGCAGGCTACGAGCAGTACTTC; CDR3 protein: CASSMGGAGYEQYF
J gene: TRBJ2-5; D gene: TRBD2; clone size: few; V gene: TRBV2; CDR3 length: 12; CDR3 DNA: TGTGCCAGTCTAGCGGCCGAAGAGACCCAGTACTTC; CDR3 protein: CASLAAEETQYF
J gene: TRBJ2-5; D gene: TRBD2; clone size: -; V gene: TRBV19; CDR3 length: 16; CDR3 DNA: TGTGCCAGTAGTGCTCTAGCGGGAGGGCTCAAAGAGACCCAGTACTTC; CDR3 protein: CASSALAGGLKETQYF
J gene: TRBJ1-1; D gene: TRBD1; clone size: -; V gene: TRBV3-1/TRBV3-2; CDR3 length: 15; CDR3 DNA: TGTGCCAGCAGCGACGACAGGGTCCTGGGGACTGAAGCTTTCTTT; CDR3 protein: CASSDDRVLGTEAFF
J gene: TRBJ1-5; D gene: TRBD1; clone size: -; V gene: TRBV10-3; CDR3 length: 16; CDR3 DNA: TGTGCCATCAGTGCGCAGGGGGCGCGTAGAGATCAGCCCCAGCATTTT; CDR3 protein: CAISAQGARRDQPQHF
J gene: TRBJ1-3; D gene: -; clone size: once; V gene: TRBV27; CDR3 length: 15; CDR3 DNA: TGTGCCAGCAGTTTTAAGCCACCATCTGGAAACACCATATATTTT; CDR3 protein: CASSFKPPSGNTIYF
J gene: TRBJ2-2; D gene: -; clone size: -; V gene: TRBV3-1/TRBV3-2; CDR3 length: 14; CDR3 DNA: TGTGCCAGCAGCCAGGCAGGGTACACCGGGGAGCTGTTTTTT; CDR3 protein: CASSQAGYTGELFF
J gene: TRBJ1-2; D gene: -; clone size: -; V gene: TRBV6-5; CDR3 length: 12; CDR3 DNA: TGTGCCAGCAGGGGCAGGGCTGGTGGCTACACCTTC; CDR3 protein: CASRGRAGGYTF
J gene: TRBJ2-7; D gene: -; clone size: -; V gene: TRBV29-1; CDR3 length: 12; CDR3 DNA: TGCAGCGTTGAACTAGGCGGCCTTCCGCAGTACTTC; CDR3 protein: CSVELGGLPQYF
J gene: TRBJ1-2; D gene: -; clone size: -; V gene: TRBV6-5; CDR3 length: 13; CDR3 DNA: TGTGCCAGCAGTACGGACAGCAACTATGGCTACACCTTC; CDR3 protein: CASSTDSNYGYTF
J gene: TRBJ2-7; D gene: TRBD2; clone size: -; V gene: TRBV12-3/TRBV12-4; CDR3 length: 13; CDR3 DNA: TGTGCCAGCAGGGCTAGCGGGATCTACGAGCAGTACTTC; CDR3 protein: CASRASGIYEQYF
J gene: TRBJ1-4; D gene: TRBD1; clone size: -; V gene: TRBV4-1; CDR3 length: 17; CDR3 DNA: TGCGCCAGCAGCCAAGACGGACAGGGGTTTTTTGGTGAAAAACTGTTTTTT; CDR3 protein: CASSQDGQGFFGEKLFF
J gene: TRBJ1-3; D gene: -; clone size: few; V gene: TRBV23-1; CDR3 length: 13; CDR3 DNA: TGCGCCAGCGTCCAGAGGATAGGAAACACCATATATTTT; CDR3 protein: CASVQRIGNTIYF
J gene: TRBJ1-2; D gene: -; clone size: once; V gene: TRBV28; CDR3 length: 13; CDR3 DNA: TGTGCCAGCAGTCCGTGGGAGGGCTATGGCTACACCTTC; CDR3 protein: CASSPWEGYGYTF
J gene: TRBJ2-7; D gene: TRBD1; clone size: once; V gene: TRBV20-1; CDR3 length: 11; CDR3 DNA: TGCAGTGCTAGCTTCGGGACAGGGAAGTACTTC; CDR3 protein: CSASFGTGKYF
J gene: TRBJ2-1; D gene: -; clone size: -; V gene: TRBV12-3/TRBV12-4; CDR3 length: 12; CDR3 DNA: TGTGCCAGCACCCTTGCGGCCAATGAGCAGTTCTTC; CDR3 protein: CASTLAANEQFF
J gene: TRBJ1-6; D gene: -; clone size: -; V gene: TRBV5-1; CDR3 length: 15; CDR3 DNA: TGCGCCAGCAGCTTGGACGAGGTCTATAATTCACCCCTCCACTTT; CDR3 protein: CASSLDEVYNSPLHF
J gene: TRBJ2-3; D gene: -; clone size: -; V gene: TRBV21-1; CDR3 length: 12; CDR3 DNA: TGTGCCAGCAGCAATGGTCGGTATACGCAGTATTTT; CDR3 protein: CASSNGRYTQYF
J gene: TRBJ2-7; D gene: -; clone size: -; V gene: TRBV6-6; CDR3 length: 15; CDR3 DNA: TGTGCCAGCAGTTACGGCGGGGGCGAATCCTACGAGCAGTACTTC; CDR3 protein: CASSYGGGESYEQYF
J gene: TRBJ2-1; D gene: TRBD2; clone size: -; V gene: TRBV28; CDR3 length: 16; CDR3 DNA: TGTGCCAGCAGGTGGACTAGCGGGAGTCATAGCAATGAGCAGTTCTTC; CDR3 protein: CASRWTSGSHSNEQFF
J gene: TRBJ2-3; D gene: TRBD2; clone size: -; V gene: TRBV19; CDR3 length: 16; CDR3 DNA: TGTGCCAGTAGTATAGAGCTAGCGGGAGCACTGGGTACGCAGTATTTT; CDR3 protein: CASSIELAGALGTQYF
J gene: TRBJ2-1; D gene: TRBD2; clone size: -; V gene: TRBV7-9; CDR3 length: 17; CDR3 DNA: TGTGCCAGCAGCTTCGGCAAATGGCGGGAGGTTTACAATGAGCAGTTCTTC; CDR3 protein: CASSFGKWREVYNEQFF
J gene: TRBJ1-4; D gene: TRBD1; clone size: few; V gene: TRBV7-9; CDR3 length: 15; CDR3 DNA: TGTGCCAGCAGCTTAGGGGGGACAGGCGAAGAAAAACTGTTTTTT; CDR3 protein: CASSLGGTGEEKLFF
J gene: TRBJ2-3; D gene: TRBD2; clone size: -; V gene: TRBV6-2/TRBV6-3; CDR3 length: 15; CDR3 DNA: TGTGCCAGCAGTGCGGGACTAGCGGGAGCAGATACGCAGTATTTT; CDR3 protein: CASSAGLAGADTQYF
J gene: TRBJ1-1; D gene: -; clone size: -; V gene: TRBV30; CDR3 length: 13; CDR3 DNA: TGTGCCTGGAGTGTACTCGGTGCGACTGAAGCTTTCTTT; CDR3 protein: CAWSVLGATEAFF
J gene: TRBJ2-1; D gene: TRBD2; clone size: -; V gene: TRBV2; CDR3 length: 11; CDR3 DNA: TGTGCCAAAGGACTAGCGGCGAGGGAGTTCTTC; CDR3 protein: CAKGLAAREFF
J gene: TRBJ2-2; D gene: TRBD2; clone size: -; V gene: TRBV2; CDR3 length: 14; CDR3 DNA: TGTGCCAGCAAGCGGGATACGAACACCGGGGAGCTGTTTTTT; CDR3 protein: CASKRDTNTGELFF
J gene: TRBJ2-7; D gene: TRBD2; clone size: once; V gene: TRBV18; CDR3 length: 17; CDR3 DNA: TGTGCCAGCTCACCACGACCTCCGGGACTAGCGTCGTACGAGCAGTACTTC; CDR3 protein: CASSPRPPGLASYEQYF
J gene: TRBJ1-1; D gene: TRBD1; clone size: few; V gene: TRBV6-5; CDR3 length: 12; CDR3 DNA: TGTGCCAGCAGTCTTGACAGGGCTGAAGCTTTCTTT; CDR3 protein: CASSLDRAEAFF
J gene: TRBJ2-3; D gene: TRBD2; clone size: -; V gene: TRBV7-3; CDR3 length: 15; CDR3 DNA: TGTGCCAGCAGCTTAGTTGCGGGAGACCCAGATACGCAGTATTTT; CDR3 protein: CASSLVAGDPDTQYF
J gene: TRBJ1-1; D gene: TRBD1; clone size: -; V gene: TRBV10-3; CDR3 length: 15; CDR3 DNA: TGTGCCATCAGTGAGGACACAGGGGAGAACACTGAAGCTTTCTTT; CDR3 protein: CAISEDTGENTEAFF
J gene: TRBJ1-1; D gene: -; clone size: -; V gene: TRBV6-6; CDR3 length: 15; CDR3 DNA: TGTGCCAGCAGTTCCAGGACGGGAATGAACACTGAAGCTTTCTTT; CDR3 protein: CASSSRTGMNTEAFF
J gene: TRBJ1-4; D gene: TRBD1; clone size: -; V gene: TRBV19; CDR3 length: 16; CDR3 DNA: TGTGCCAGTAGTACGACTGAGGGGGCGACTTACGAAAAACTGTTTTTT; CDR3 protein: CASSTTEGATYEKLFF
J gene: TRBJ2-7; D gene: -; clone size: -; V gene: TRBV6-4; CDR3 length: 14; CDR3 DNA: TGTGCCAGCAGTCCCTTCGGGGGAGGATACGAGCAGTACTTC; CDR3 protein: CASSPFGGGYEQYF
J gene: TRBJ1-2; D gene: TRBD1; clone size: -; V gene: TRBV9; CDR3 length: 14; CDR3 DNA: TGTGCCAGCAGCCTAGACAGGGACCTGGGGGGCTACACCTTC; CDR3 protein: CASSLDRDLGGYTF
J gene: TRBJ2-3; D gene: -; clone size: -; V gene: TRBV7-3; CDR3 length: 16; CDR3 DNA: TGTGCCAGCAGCTTAAGAGGCCAGCGGGCCACAGATACGCAGTATTTT; CDR3 protein: CASSLRGQRATDTQYF
J gene: TRBJ1-2; D gene: -; clone size: -; V gene: TRBV28; CDR3 length: 13; CDR3 DNA: TGTGCCATCGACACTTTGAAGTCCTATGGCTACACCTTC; CDR3 protein: CAIDTLKSYGYTF
J gene: TRBJ1-2; D gene: -; clone size: -; V gene: TRBV9; CDR3 length: 12; CDR3 DNA: TGTGCCAGCAGCGAAAGCGCCTATGGCTACACCTTC; CDR3 protein: CASSESAYGYTF
J gene: TRBJ1-3; D gene: -; clone size: -; V gene: TRBV18; CDR3 length: 13; CDR3 DNA: TGTGCCAGCTCACTAACCAGCGAGAACACCATATATTTT; CDR3 protein: CASSLTSENTIYF
J gene: TRBJ2-7; D gene: TRBD1; clone size: -; V gene: TRBV15; CDR3 length: 16; CDR3 DNA: TGTGCCACCAGCAGCAAGGCTACAGGGGTCGTCCACGAGCAGTACTTC; CDR3 protein: CATSSKATGVVHEQYF
J gene: TRBJ2-7; D gene: TRBD1; clone size: few; V gene: TRBV9; CDR3 length: 15; CDR3 DNA: TGTGCCAGCAGCGTAGGGGGACAGACGTCCAACGAGCAGTACTTC; CDR3 protein: CASSVGGQTSNEQYF
J gene: TRBJ2-5; D gene: -; clone size: -; V gene: TRBV25-1; CDR3 length: 14; CDR3 DNA: TGTGCCAGCAGTGAATATGGAGGAAGGCAGACCCAGTACTTC; CDR3 protein: CASSEYGGRQTQYF
J gene: TRBJ1-2; D gene: -; clone size: -; V gene: TRBV28; CDR3 length: 12; CDR3 DNA: TGTGCCAGCAGGACCGTAACTATGGGCTACACCTTC; CDR3 protein: CASRTVTMGYTF
J gene: TRBJ2-1; D gene: TRBD2; clone size: -; V gene: TRBV7-9; CDR3 length: 16; CDR3 DNA: TGTGCCAGCAGCTTAATGACTAGCGGGGCCTACAATGAGCAGTTCTTC; CDR3 protein: CASSLMTSGAYNEQFF
J gene: TRBJ2-7; D gene: -; clone size: -; V gene: TRBV20-1; CDR3 length: 11; CDR3 DNA: TGCAGTGCTCTCCGAGTGGAGGAGCAGTACTTC; CDR3 protein: CSALRVEEQYF
J gene: TRBJ2-7; D gene: -; clone size: -; V gene: TRBV11-1; CDR3 length: 12; CDR3 DNA: TGTGCCAGCAGCGTCCGGGACTACGAGCAGTACTTC; CDR3 protein: CASSVRDYEQYF
J gene: TRBJ2-7; D gene: -; clone size: -; V gene: TRBV25-1; CDR3 length: 13; CDR3 DNA: TGTGCCAGCAGTTCCAGCCCGGGGGACGAGCAGTACTTC; CDR3 protein: CASSSSPGDEQYF
J gene: TRBJ1-1; D gene: -; clone size: -; V gene: TRBV6-5; CDR3 length: 15; CDR3 DNA: TGTGCCAGCAGTTATCTGCTAAGGGGTGGTGCTGAAGCTTTCTTT; CDR3 protein: CASSYLLRGGAEAFF
J gene: TRBJ1-2; D gene: -; clone size: -; V gene: TRBV4-1; CDR3 length: 12; CDR3 DNA: TGCGCCAGCCGGGTATGGGGAGCTGGCTACACCTTC; CDR3 protein: CASRVWGAGYTF
J gene: TRBJ2-1; D gene: TRBD2; clone size: -; V gene: TRBV5-4; CDR3 length: 15; CDR3 DNA: TGTGCCAGCAGCTTGGGGACTAGCGGGAACAATGAGCAGTTCTTC; CDR3 protein: CASSLGTSGNNEQFF
J gene: TRBJ2-3; D gene: TRBD2; clone size: -; V gene: TRBV30; CDR3 length: 15; CDR3 DNA: TGTGCCTGGAGTGTAGGGCTAGCGGAGACAGATACGCAGTATTTT; CDR3 protein: CAWSVGLAETDTQYF